These 9 T cell receptor beta chains share one sample of origin, sequenced in a study of cytomegalovirus exposure and HLA in healthy donors. Generated by immunoSEQ multiplex PCR, the TCRdb table keeps only in-frame clones and is missing some. The sample has about 180,000 clones; less than 85% are singletons. The sample comprised PBMCs. These receptors were obtained from a young man in good health and CMV-seropositive.

This clone appeared a single time. The chain employs TRBV7-3 and TRBJ2-1; 8 nucleotides agree with TRBD2. The V gene's germline CDR1 is SGHTA and CDR2 FQGTGA. V was clipped by 5 bases and J by 3 bases; unmatched bases: 6. The CDR3 loop spans 15 amino acids. The DNA of the CDR3 is TGTGCCAGCAGCCCTAGGGCGGGAGGCTACAATGAGCAGTTCTTC. Its translation is CASSPRAGGYNEQFF.

The chain recombines TRBV5-1 with TRBJ1-1, with 10 bases identical to TRBD1. The CDR3 runs 16 residues. Per germline, CDR1 SGHRS and CDR2 YFSETQ. With V trimmed by 2 bases and J by 1 base, 5 bases remained unmatched. The CDR3 reads CASSFRGQGRNTEAFF. Written as DNA, the CDR3 is TGCGCCAGCAGCTTTCGGGGACAGGGGCGGAACACTGAAGCTTTCTTT.

This chain joins TRBV2 and TRBJ1-4; 8 nucleotides align to TRBD1. The CDR3 consists of 14 residues. CDR1 and CDR2 from the germline V gene are SNHLY and FYNNEI. After removal of 6 bases from V and 6 bases from J, the junction contained 6 bases not matched to a gene. Here the CDR3 DNA reads TGTGCCAGCAGACTCGGGACAGGAGATGAAAAACTGTTTTTT. It specifies CASRLGTGDEKLFF.

This sequence joins TRBV7-9 and TRBJ2-1, with 9 bases lining up with TRBD1. Germline assignment: CDR1 SEHNR and CDR2 FQNEAQ (reference sequence). This CDR3 has 15 residues. The J segment lost 3 bases and the V segment lost 5 bases, leaving 5 bases of the junction unmatched. This CDR3 is CASSTGTGNYNEQFF. The CDR3 DNA follows: TGTGCCAGCAGCACCGGGACAGGGAACTACAATGAGCAGTTCTTC.

This chain connects TRBV30 to TRBJ2-3; 10 positions agree with TRBD1. With 4 bases clipped from V and 0 bases from J, the junction kept 4 bases outside the gene matches. CDR1 and CDR2 (germline): GTSNPN, SVGIG (reference sequence). The CDR3 runs to 15 residues. CDR3 sequence: CAWNRQGASTDTQYF. The CDR3 bases are TGTGCCTGGAATAGACAGGGGGCGAGCACAGATACGCAGTATTTT.

The chain uses TRBV10-3 and TRBJ2-7; 8 bases fit TRBD2. CDR1 and CDR2 (germline): ENHRY, SYGVKD. The CDR3 length is 14 residues. V dropped 7 bases and J dropped 6; count of bases not matched to a gene: 11. CDR3 DNA sequence: TGTGCCATCACAGCGGGGGTTCGAAACAGCGAGCAGTACTTC. This translates into CAITAGVRNSEQYF.

This chain connects TRBV5-6 to TRBJ1-1, with D hard to call. The CDR3 extends over 14 amino acids. V dropped 0 bases and J dropped 1 base, with 7 bases sitting between them. Germline V lookup: CDR1 SGHDT, CDR2 YYEEEE. In DNA, the CDR3 is TGTGCCAGCAGCTTGGCTGGCCCGAACACTGAAGCTTTCTTT. This codes for CASSLAGPNTEAFF. Supplemented by reference TRBV5-6 and TRBJ1-1, the full variable domain reads DAGVTQSPTHLIKTRGQQVTLRCSPKSGHDTVSWYQQALGQGPQFIFQYYEEEERQRGNFPDRFSGHQFPNYSSELNVNALLLGDSALYLCASSLAGPNTEAFFGQGTRLTVV.

This chain links TRBV10-2 with TRBJ2-3; 7 bases are a match to TRBD1. There are 16 residues in the CDR3. Germline lookup yields CDR1 WSHSY and CDR2 SAAADI. The V and J ends lost 3 bases and 2 bases, in that order; junction bases with no gene match: 8. The CDR3 nucleotides are TGCGCCAGCAGTGACGCGAGGACAGGAAACACAGATACGCAGTATTTT. Translated: CASSDARTGNTDTQYF.

The gene calls are TRBV30 and TRBJ1-4, with D unresolved. Germline V gene lookup returns CDR1 GTSNPN and CDR2 SVGIG (reference sequence). Trimming removed 0 bases at V and 8 bases at J, with 22 bases between. This CDR3 has 17 residues. The DNA of the CDR3 is TGTGCCTGGAGTGTAACACGCTTAAATAACCCGGGAGAAAAACTGTTTTTT. Translation: CAWSVTRLNNPGEKLFF.